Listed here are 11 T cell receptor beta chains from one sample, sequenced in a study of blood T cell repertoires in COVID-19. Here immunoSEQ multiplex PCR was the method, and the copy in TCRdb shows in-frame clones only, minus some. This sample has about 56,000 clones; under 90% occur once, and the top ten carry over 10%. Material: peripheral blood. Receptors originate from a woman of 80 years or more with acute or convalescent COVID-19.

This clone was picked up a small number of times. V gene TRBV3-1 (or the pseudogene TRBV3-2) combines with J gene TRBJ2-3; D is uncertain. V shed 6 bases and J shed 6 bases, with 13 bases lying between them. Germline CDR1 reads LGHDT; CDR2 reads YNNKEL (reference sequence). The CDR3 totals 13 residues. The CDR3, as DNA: TGTGCCAGCAGTCTTGATAGTTCCGATACGCAGTATTTT. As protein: CASSLDSSDTQYF.

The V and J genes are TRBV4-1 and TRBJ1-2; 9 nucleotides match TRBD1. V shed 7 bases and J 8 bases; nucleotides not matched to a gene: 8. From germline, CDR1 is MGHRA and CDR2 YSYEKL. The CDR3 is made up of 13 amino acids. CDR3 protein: CASTGQGGRGYTF. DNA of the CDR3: TGCGCCAGCACGGGACAGGGAGGACGCGGCTACACCTTC.

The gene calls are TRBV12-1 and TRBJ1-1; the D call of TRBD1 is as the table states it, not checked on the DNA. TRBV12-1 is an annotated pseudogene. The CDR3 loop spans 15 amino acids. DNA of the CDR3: TGTGCCAGCCTACAGGGGGGTTCCATGAACACTGAAGCTTTCTTT. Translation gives CASLQGGSMNTEAFF.

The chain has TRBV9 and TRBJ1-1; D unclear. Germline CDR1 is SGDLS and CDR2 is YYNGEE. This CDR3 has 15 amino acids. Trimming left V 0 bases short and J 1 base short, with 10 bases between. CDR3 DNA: TGTGCCAGCAGCGTAGATGGGCAGTGGAACACTGAAGCTTTCTTT. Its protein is CASSVDGQWNTEAFF.

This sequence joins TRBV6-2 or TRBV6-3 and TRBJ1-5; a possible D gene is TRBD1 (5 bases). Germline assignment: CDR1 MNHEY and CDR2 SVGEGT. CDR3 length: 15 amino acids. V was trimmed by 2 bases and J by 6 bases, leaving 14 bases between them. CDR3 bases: TGTGCCAGCAGTTACACCGGCAGGGCTTCTCAGCCCCAGCATTTT. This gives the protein CASSYTGRASQPQHF.

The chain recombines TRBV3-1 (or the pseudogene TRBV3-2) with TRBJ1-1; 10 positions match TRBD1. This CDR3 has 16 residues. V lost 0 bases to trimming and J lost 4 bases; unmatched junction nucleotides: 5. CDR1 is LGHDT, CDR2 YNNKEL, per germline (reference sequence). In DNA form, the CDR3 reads TGTGCCAGCAGCCAAGACCGGGACAGGGGAATCACTGAAGCTTTCTTT. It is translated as CASSQDRDRGITEAFF.

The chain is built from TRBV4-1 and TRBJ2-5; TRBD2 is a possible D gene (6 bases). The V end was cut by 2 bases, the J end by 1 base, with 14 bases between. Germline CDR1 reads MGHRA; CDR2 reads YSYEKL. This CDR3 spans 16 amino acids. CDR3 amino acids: CASSQSSGGGQETQYF. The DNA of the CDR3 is TGCGCCAGCAGCCAAAGCTCTGGGGGAGGCCAAGAGACCCAGTACTTC.

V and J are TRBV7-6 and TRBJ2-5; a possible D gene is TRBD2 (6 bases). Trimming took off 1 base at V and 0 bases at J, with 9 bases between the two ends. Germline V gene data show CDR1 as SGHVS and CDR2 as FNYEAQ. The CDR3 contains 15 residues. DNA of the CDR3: TGTGCCAGCAGCTTAGTTGGGGGGTACCAAGAGACCCAGTACTTC. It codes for CASSLVGGYQETQYF.

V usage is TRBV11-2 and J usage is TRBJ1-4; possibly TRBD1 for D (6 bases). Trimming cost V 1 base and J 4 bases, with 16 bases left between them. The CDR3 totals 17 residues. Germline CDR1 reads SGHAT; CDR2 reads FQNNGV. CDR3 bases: TGTGCCAGCAGCTTAGGCCCATATTACAGGGATAATGAAAAACTGTTTTTT. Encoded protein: CASSLGPYYRDNEKLFF. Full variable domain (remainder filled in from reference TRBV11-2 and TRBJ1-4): EAGVAQSPRYKIIEKRQSVAFWCNPISGHATLYWYQQILGQGPKLLIQFQNNGVVDDSQLPKDRFSAERLKGVDSTLKIQPAKLEDSAVYLCASSLGPYYRDNEKLFFGSGTQLSVL.

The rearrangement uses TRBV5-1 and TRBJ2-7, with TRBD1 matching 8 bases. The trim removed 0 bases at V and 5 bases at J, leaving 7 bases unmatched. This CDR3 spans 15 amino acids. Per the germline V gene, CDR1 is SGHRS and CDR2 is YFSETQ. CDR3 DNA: TGCGCCAGCAGCTTGGTTGTACAGGGGGTACACGAGCAGTACTTC. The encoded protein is CASSLVVQGVHEQYF. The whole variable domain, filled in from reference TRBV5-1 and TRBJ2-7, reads KAGVTQTPRYLIKTRGQQVTLSCSPISGHRSVSWYQQTPGQGLQFLFEYFSETQRNKGNFPGRFSGRQFSNSRSEMNVSTLELGDSALYLCASSLVVQGVHEQYFGPGTRLTVT.

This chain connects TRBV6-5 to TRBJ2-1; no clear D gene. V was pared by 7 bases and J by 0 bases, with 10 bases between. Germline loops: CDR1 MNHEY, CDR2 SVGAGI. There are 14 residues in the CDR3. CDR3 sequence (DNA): TGTGCCAGCACTACAGAATCCTCCTACAATGAGCAGTTCTTC. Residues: CASTTESSYNEQFF.